This T cell receptor (beta chain) is from a study of long-term antiretroviral therapy in people with HIV. CDR3 length: 13 amino acids. Germline-derived CDR1 and CDR2 are SQVTM and ANQGSEA. Trimming removed 5 bases at V and 4 bases at J, with 12 bases between. Version v3.0 of the immunoSEQ assay ran at survey level. The table came from immunoSEQ multiplex PCR; TCRdb's copy has only in-frame clones and leaves some out. The sample gives approximately 29,000 clones, over 90% of which show up once; about a tenth is in the top ten. DNA was extracted from around 0.96-9.9 million thawed cryopreserved PBMC. J is TRBJ1-5 and V is TRBV29-1; no reliable D call. The source is a man in his forties with HIV. The sample was unsorted PBMCs, taken 6.2 years after starting antiretroviral therapy. CDR3 residues: CSVYWDPNQPQHF. The CDR3 nucleotides read TGCAGCGTTTACTGGGATCCGAATCAGCCCCAGCATTTT.